The T cell receptor beta chain described here comes from a study of regulatory T cells in long-lasting Graves disease. Time point reported: newly diagnosed GD, antithyroid drugs for less than 3 months. With RNA extracted from PBMCs as input, the TCR library was made. The CDR3 consists of 15 residues. V gave up 1 base and J gave up 0 bases, with 13 bases separating them. Germline V gene sequence: CDR1 DFQATT, CDR2 SNEGSKA (reference sequence). Through Arm-PCR of CDR3 regions and iRepertoire HTBI primers, TCR beta libraries were built. TCRdb redid the calling of the multiplex PCR reads with MiXCR, one entry per CDR3 protein. The table shows about 620,000 distinct CDR3 sequences, with roughly 15% occurring only once. This sample was shared with a second study, whose subject was T cells in Graves' hyperthyroidism and ophthalmopathy. That source reports: The diagnostic basis comprised clinical symptoms, serum thyroxine and TRAb, thyroid ultrasound and orbital computed tomography.

J is TRBJ2-7 and V is TRBV20-1; D remains ambiguous. The receptor comes from a woman between 25 and 40 years old with Graves disease. Sequencing was performed on peripheral blood mononuclear cells (PBMCs), taken at new diagnosis, from a patient treated with antithyroid drugs. CDR3 bases: TGCAGTGCTAGAGTTAGGCGTAAAAGCTCCTACGAGCAGTACTTC. Translating gives CSARVRRKSSYEQYF.